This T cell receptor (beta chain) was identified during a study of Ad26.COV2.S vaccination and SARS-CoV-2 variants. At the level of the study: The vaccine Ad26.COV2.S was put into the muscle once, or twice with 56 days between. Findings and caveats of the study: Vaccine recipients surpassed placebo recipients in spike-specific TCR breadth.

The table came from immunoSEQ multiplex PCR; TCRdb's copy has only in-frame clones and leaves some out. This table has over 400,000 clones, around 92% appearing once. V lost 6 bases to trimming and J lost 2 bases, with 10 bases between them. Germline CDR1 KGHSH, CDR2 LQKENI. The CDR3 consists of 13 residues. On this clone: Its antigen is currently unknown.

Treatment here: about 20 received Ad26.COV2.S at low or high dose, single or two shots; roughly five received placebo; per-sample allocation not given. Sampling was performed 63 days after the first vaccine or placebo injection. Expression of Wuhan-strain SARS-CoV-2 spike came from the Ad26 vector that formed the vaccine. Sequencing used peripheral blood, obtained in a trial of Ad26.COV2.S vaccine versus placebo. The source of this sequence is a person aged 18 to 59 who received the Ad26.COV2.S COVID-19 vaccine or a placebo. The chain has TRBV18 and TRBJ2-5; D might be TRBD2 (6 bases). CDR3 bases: TGTGCCAGCTCGGCGGGAACTCAAGAGACCCAGTACTTC. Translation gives CASSAGTQETQYF.